This is a list of T cell receptor beta chains from one sample in a study of shared clonotypes between healthy human individuals. Measured with immunoSEQ multiplex PCR; TCRdb has only the in-frame clones, and not every one. The sample shows hundreds of thousands of clones, just over 95% of them seen only once. The sequenced sample consisted of memory CD8+ T cells sorted from blood. Source of these receptors: a man aged 25-45 years in good health. CDR3s include the opening cysteine and the closing phenylalanine or tryptophan. Fields, in order: V gene, J gene, clone size, D gene, CDR3 DNA, CDR3 protein. A D gene is named only where the DNA matches it firmly. Clone size is given for some rows only: seen once, a few or many times, or a class if the clone is expanded.

>TRBV19|TRBJ2-5|-|-
TGTGCCAGTAGTAAGATTAGCCACCAAGAGACCCAGTACTTC
CASSKISHQETQYF
>TRBV28|TRBJ1-5|-|TRBD1
TGTGCCAGCAGTTTAGAACAGGGGGGCCAGCCCCAGCATTTT
CASSLEQGGQPQHF
>TRBV7-2|TRBJ2-3|-|TRBD2
TGTGCCAGCAGCGGAAGACTAGCGGCTCTAATCACAGATACGCAGTATTTT
CASSGRLAALITDTQYF
>TRBV5-1|TRBJ2-3|-|TRBD1
TGCGCCAGCAGCTTGGCCGAGGGGGCCCCAACAGATACGCAGTATTTT
CASSLAEGAPTDTQYF
>TRBV11-2|TRBJ2-7|-|TRBD1
TGTGCCAGCAGCTCCACAGGGGTCGACGAGCAGTACTTC
CASSSTGVDEQYF
>TRBV9|TRBJ2-1|once|-
TGTGCCAGCAGCGTAGCTGCTGCGCTAGCAAGGAATGAGCAGTTCTTC
CASSVAAALARNEQFF
>TRBV9|TRBJ2-3|-|-
TGTGCCAGCAGCCCGGGAACTAGGCACACAGATACGCAGTATTTT
CASSPGTRHTDTQYF
>TRBV9|TRBJ2-3|-|-
TGTGCCAGCAGCGTTACAGTGCTCACAGATACGCAGTATTTT
CASSVTVLTDTQYF
>TRBV5-5|TRBJ2-2|once|-
TGTGCCAGCAGTTACCGGGACATTACCGGGGAGCTGTTTTTT
CASSYRDITGELFF
>TRBV28|TRBJ2-4|-|-
TGTGCCAGCAGTTTTGGGCAGATAGCCAAAAACATTCAGTACTTC
CASSFGQIAKNIQYF
>TRBV10-3|TRBJ2-7|-|TRBD2
TGTGCCATCAGTGGGACTAGCGGCTACGAGCAGTACTTC
CAISGTSGYEQYF
>TRBV7-7|TRBJ2-7|-|TRBD2
TGTGCTAGCAGCTTAGCGGGAGCCGAATCCTACGAGCAGTACTTC
CASSLAGAESYEQYF
>TRBV19|TRBJ2-1|-|-
TGTGCCAGTAGCCGCGGTCCGTCGTCGGATGAGCAGTTCTTC
CASSRGPSSDEQFF
>TRBV6-5|TRBJ2-3|-|TRBD2
TGTGCCAGCAGTCAACTAGCGGGAGTGACAGATACGCAGTATTTT
CASSQLAGVTDTQYF
>TRBV7-3|TRBJ2-7|-|-
TGTGCCAGCAGCTTAGGGCTAGCGTACGAGCAGTACTTC
CASSLGLAYEQYF
>TRBV2|TRBJ1-3|-|-
TGTGCCAGCAGAGGACACTCTGGAAACACCATATATTTT
CASRGHSGNTIYF
>TRBV5-4|TRBJ2-2|-|-
TGTGCCAGCAGCTCATGGGAGGGGGAGCTGTTTTTT
CASSSWEGELFF
>TRBV4-2|TRBJ2-7|-|TRBD2
TGTGCCAGCAGCCAAGAGACAGGGACTAGCGGATCCTACTCCTACGAGCAGTACTTC
CASSQETGTSGSYSYEQYF
>TRBV2|TRBJ1-2|-|-
TGTGCCAGCAGTGAGGGACAATATGGCTACACCTTC
CASSEGQYGYTF
>TRBV5-1|TRBJ2-7|-|-
TGCGCCAGCAGTTCCGACGTCTCCTACGAGCAGTACTTC
CASSSDVSYEQYF
>TRBV10-3|TRBJ2-1|-|TRBD2
TGTGCCATCAGTGACCGTAGCGGGAGGGCATACAATGAGCAGTTCTTC
CAISDRSGRAYNEQFF
>TRBV10-3|TRBJ1-2|-|-
TGTGCCATCAGTGAGTCTAGGGATGTTGGCTACACCTTC
CAISESRDVGYTF
>TRBV7-8|TRBJ2-7|-|-
TGTGCCAGCAGCTTACGAGGGAACGAGCAGTACTTC
CASSLRGNEQYF
>TRBV6-4|TRBJ1-2|once|-
TGTGCCAGCAGTGCGGACAGAGCTAACTATGGCTACACCTTC
CASSADRANYGYTF
>TRBV7-8|TRBJ2-7|-|-
TGTGCCAGCAGCATCCCGGGTGGGAAGAGGGACGAGCAGTACTTC
CASSIPGGKRDEQYF
>TRBV28|TRBJ2-7|-|-
TGTGCCAGCAGGCAAACAGGGACCCTGAACTACGAGCAGTACTTC
CASRQTGTLNYEQYF